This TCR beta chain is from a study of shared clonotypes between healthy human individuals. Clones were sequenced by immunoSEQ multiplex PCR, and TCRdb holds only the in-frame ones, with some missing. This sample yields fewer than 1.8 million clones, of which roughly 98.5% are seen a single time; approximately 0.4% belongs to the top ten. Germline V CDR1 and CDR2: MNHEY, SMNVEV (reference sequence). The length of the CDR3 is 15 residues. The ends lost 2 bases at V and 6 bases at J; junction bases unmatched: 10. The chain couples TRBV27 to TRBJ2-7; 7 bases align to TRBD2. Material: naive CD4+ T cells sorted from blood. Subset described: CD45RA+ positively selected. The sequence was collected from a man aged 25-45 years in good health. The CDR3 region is CASSLILARSFEQYF. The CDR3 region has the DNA TGTGCCAGCAGTTTAATACTAGCGAGGTCTTTCGAGCAGTACTTC.